The 7 T cell receptor beta chains given below trace back to one sample, sequenced in a study of pediatric ulcerative colitis. During colonoscopy, one to two rectal pinch biopsies were collected. Libraries were prepared by immunoSEQ multiplex PCR; TCRdb keeps only in-frame clonotypes and omits some of them. The sample consists of tens of thousands of clones, around 79% of them appearing once. The specimen was gut tissue. The receptor source for this set is a girl aged 5 to 17 with moderate ulcerative colitis.

This clone appeared once. V gene TRBV7-2 combines with J gene TRBJ1-1; a weak D match, TRBD1 (6 bases). The germline V gene encodes CDR1 SGHTA and CDR2 FQGNSA. The CDR3 has 15 residues. V was trimmed by 1 base and J by 4 bases, leaving 13 bases between them. The CDR3 DNA reads as TGTGCCAGCAGCTTAGAAACAGGGAGTGTCACTGAAGCTTTCTTT. Translation: CASSLETGSVTEAFF.

The chain is built from TRBV18 and TRBJ1-1, with 9 bases that match TRBD1. V shed 4 bases, J shed 2 bases, and the junction held 8 bases outside the gene matches. The V gene's germline CDR1 is KGHSH and CDR2 LQKENI. The length of the CDR3 is 16 residues. The CDR3 spells CASSLSLDRGNTEAFF. DNA for the CDR3: TGTGCCAGCTCACTCTCCCTGGACAGGGGTAACACTGAAGCTTTCTTT.

The chain couples TRBV5-1 to TRBJ1-5; tentative D call: TRBD1 (6 bases). Germline V gene sequence: CDR1 SGHRS, CDR2 YFSETQ. The CDR3 sequence is 14 residues long. Trimming shortened V by 0 bases and J by 5 bases, and 9 bases separated the two germline ends. CDR3 DNA sequence: TGCGCCAGCAGCTTGGGTAGGGGGGATCAGCCCCAGCATTTT. It encodes CASSLGRGDQPQHF.

The rearrangement links TRBV15 to TRBJ2-5; D perhaps matches TRBD2 (6 bases). Germline V gene lookup returns CDR1 LNHNV and CDR2 YYDKDF (reference sequence). The CDR3 has 15 residues. V gave up 1 base and J gave up 5 bases, with 14 bases separating them. DNA of the CDR3: TGTGCCACCAGCAGAGGCGGGGACGCCGATGAGACCCAGTACTTC. Translating gives CATSRGGDADETQYF.

The chain joins TRBV7-6 to TRBJ2-1; D call uncertain. The CDR3 spans 13 residues. Trimming left V 2 bases short and J 6 bases short, with 8 bases between. Germline loops: CDR1 SGHVS, CDR2 FNYEAQ. The CDR3 sequence is CASSLSLLNEQFF. The CDR3 bases are TGTGCCAGCAGCTTAAGTCTGCTCAATGAGCAGTTCTTC.

This rearrangement joins TRBV4-1 to TRBJ1-5; D uncertain. Germline lookup yields CDR1 MGHRA and CDR2 YSYEKL. V was clipped by 3 bases and J by 0 bases, with 12 bases between them. This CDR3 is 16 amino acids long. CDR3 coding DNA: TGCGCCAGCAGCCACCTCGCTACTTATAGCAATCAGCCCCAGCATTTT. Translated: CASSHLATYSNQPQHF.

V usage is TRBV5-1 and J usage is TRBJ1-6, with 7 nucleotides matching TRBD1. V was pared by 4 bases and J by 6 bases, with 7 bases of the junction left unmatched. The V gene's germline CDR1 is SGHRS and CDR2 YFSETQ. The CDR3 extends over 15 amino acids. CDR3 DNA: TGCGCCAGCAGCCTAGACAGGGCCGCTAATTCACCCCTCCACTTT. Its translation: CASSLDRAANSPLHF.